Presented here are 5 T cell receptor beta chains from one specimen sequenced in a study of monozygotic twins with inflammatory bowel disease. With the 5' RACE reads reprocessed, TCRdb shows one record per CDR3 protein and no DNA. The table lists over 110,000 distinct CDR3 sequences. Sample: blood. These receptors all come from a human donor with ulcerative colitis or Crohn's disease, or a healthy co-twin of an affected twin (not recorded which).

J is TRBJ2-1 and V is TRBV20-1; TCRdb reports TRBD2, a call that lacks DNA to check it against. The CDR3 extends over 16 amino acids. Germline V gene data show CDR1 as DFQATT and CDR2 as SNEGSKA (reference sequence). CDR3 residues: CSARALGGGNYNEQFF.

The V and J genes are TRBV10-3 and TRBJ2-5; as DNA is missing, the TRBD1 call by TCRdb cannot be tested. The V gene's germline CDR1 is ENHRY and CDR2 SYGVKD. The CDR3 has 13 amino acids. CDR3: CATGTGGMETQYF.

The chain employs TRBV6-1 and TRBJ2-5; TCRdb picks TRBD2, but there is no DNA to check that call. Germline-derived CDR1 and CDR2 are MNHNS and SASEGT. The CDR3 contains 15 residues. The CDR3 protein is CASSPFRLGGETQYF.

This sequence joins TRBV28 and TRBJ1-2; TCRdb's D call of TRBD1 is untestable without DNA. The CDR3 contains 14 residues. CDR1 MDHEN and CDR2 SYDVKM come from the germline V gene. CDR3 amino acids: CASSFSGTGYGYTF.

The V call is TRBV7-3, the J call TRBJ2-2. Germline V gene sequence: CDR1 SGHTA, CDR2 FQGTGA. CDR3 length: 13 residues. CDR3 protein: CASSFATGGELFF.